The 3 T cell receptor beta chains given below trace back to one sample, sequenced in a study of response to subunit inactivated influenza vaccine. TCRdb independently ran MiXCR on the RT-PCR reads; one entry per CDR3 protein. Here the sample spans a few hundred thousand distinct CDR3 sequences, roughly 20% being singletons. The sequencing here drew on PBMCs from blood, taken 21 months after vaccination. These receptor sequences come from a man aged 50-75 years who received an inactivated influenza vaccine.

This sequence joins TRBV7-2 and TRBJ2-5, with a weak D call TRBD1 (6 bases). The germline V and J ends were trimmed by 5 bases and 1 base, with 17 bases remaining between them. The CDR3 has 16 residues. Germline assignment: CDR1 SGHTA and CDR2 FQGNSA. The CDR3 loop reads CASSLDRLTLQETQYF. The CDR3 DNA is TGTGCCAGCAGCCTCGACAGGCTAACCCTCCAAGAGACCCAGTACTTC. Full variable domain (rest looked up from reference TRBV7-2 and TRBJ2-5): GAGVSQSPSNKVTEKGKDVELRCDPISGHTALYWYRQSLGQGLEFLIYFQGNSAPDKSGLPSDRFSAERTGGSVSTLTIQRTQQEDSAVYLCASSLDRLTLQETQYFGPGTRLLVL.

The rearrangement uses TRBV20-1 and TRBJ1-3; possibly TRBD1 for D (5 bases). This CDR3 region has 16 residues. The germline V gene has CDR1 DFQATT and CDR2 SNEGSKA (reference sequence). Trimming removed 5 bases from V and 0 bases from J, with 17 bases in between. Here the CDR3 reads CSAQGGGSSSGNTIYF. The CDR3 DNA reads TGCAGTGCTCAGGGCGGGGGGTCCAGCTCTGGAAACACCATATATTTT.

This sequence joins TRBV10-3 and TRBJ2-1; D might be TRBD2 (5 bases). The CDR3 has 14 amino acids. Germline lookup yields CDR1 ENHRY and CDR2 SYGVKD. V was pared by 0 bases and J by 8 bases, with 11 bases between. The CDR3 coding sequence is TGTGCCATCAGTGAGTCAGGTGGGAGTCATGAGCAGTTCTTC. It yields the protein CAISESGGSHEQFF.